This T cell receptor (beta chain) originates from a study of T cells in localized non-small cell lung cancer. Assay used: immunoSEQ multiplex PCR; TCRdb lists only in-frame clones, some missing. The sample contains 1,500 to 2,500 clones, about 20% of which appear only once. Germline V gives CDR1 MGHRA, CDR2 YSYEKL. Trimming shortened V by 0 bases and J by 5 bases, and 16 bases separated the two germline ends. CDR3 size: 17 residues. The receptor was isolated from a woman aged 40 to 75 with stage I lung adenocarcinoma. The sample was normal lung tissue next to the tumor, taken before any cancer treatment. J is TRBJ1-4 and V is TRBV4-1; possible D gene TRBD1, 6 bases. The CDR3 region has the DNA TGCGCCAGCAGCCAAGATCTCAGGGGCGGTTTGAATGAAAAACTGTTTTTT. It codes for CASSQDLRGGLNEKLFF.